These 29 T cell receptor beta chains share one sample of origin, sequenced in a study of T cells after yellow fever vaccination. MiXCR, applied by TCRdb to the 5' RACE reads, yields one record per CDR3 protein. Of a few hundred thousand distinct CDR3 sequences listed, around 5.2% were seen once; the top ten hold under 3.5%. The sequences come from CD4+ T cells sorted from PBMCs, collected on the day of the yellow fever booster vaccination. The receptors shown here come from a man between 18 and 35 years old who received the YFV17D yellow fever vaccine.

In its sample, this clonotype was seen many times. The chain recombines TRBV29-1 with TRBJ2-5; 9 nucleotides align to TRBD2. This CDR3 spans 14 amino acids. J was trimmed by 3 bases and V by 3 bases; bases with no gene match: 5. Germline loops: CDR1 SQVTM, CDR2 ANQGSEA. CDR3 loop: CSVDGTSRKETQYF. The CDR3 bases are TGCAGCGTTGACGGGACTAGCCGAAAAGAGACCCAGTACTTC.

The V call is TRBV29-1, the J call TRBJ1-5; 7 nucleotides align to TRBD1. The V gene's germline CDR1 is SQVTM and CDR2 ANQGSEA. The CDR3 spans 17 residues. This CDR3 is CTVRTGAPKTFYQPQHF. CDR3 DNA: TGCACCGTCCGGACAGGAGCCCCAAAAACCTTCTATCAGCCCCAGCATTTT.

This sequence joins TRBV10-3 and TRBJ2-5; 7 bases fit TRBD2. The germline V gene encodes CDR1 ENHRY and CDR2 SYGVKD. J gave up 5 bases and V 4 bases, and 1 base lay outside the gene matches. This CDR3 comprises 12 residues. The CDR3 region has the DNA TGTGCCATCAGTGCGGGGGGTGAGACCCAGTACTTC. This translates into CAISAGGETQYF.

The chain recombines TRBV5-4 with TRBJ2-1; 9 bases line up with TRBD2. The ends lost 3 bases at V and 9 bases at J; junction bases unmatched: 16. The CDR3 consists of 17 residues. Germline CDR1 and CDR2: SGHNT and YYREEE (reference sequence). The CDR3 region has the DNA TGTGCCAGCAGCTCCCGCCCCGGGACTAGCTGGATTAGTGAGCAGTTCTTC. Protein product: CASSSRPGTSWISEQFF.

This clonotype was recorded at least ten times. The V and J genes are TRBV12-3 or TRBV12-4 and TRBJ2-1, with D uncertain. The CDR3 sequence is 13 residues long. V was cut by 5 bases and J by 10 bases, with 15 bases left in between. The CDR3 DNA sequence: TGTGCCAGCAGTCCGATGCGAGGATCGGAGCAGTTCTTC. It yields the protein CASSPMRGSEQFF.

The chain links TRBV6-2 or TRBV6-3 to TRBJ2-7, with D hard to call. This CDR3 contains 13 residues. Trimming left V 5 bases short and J 8 bases short, with 16 bases between. Looked up from germline, CDR1 is MNHEY and CDR2 is SVGEGT. CDR3 nucleotide sequence: TGTGCCAGCAGTGGCCGGGTCCTACGAAAGCAGTACTTC. Its protein is CASSGRVLRKQYF.

This clonotype was seen only a few times. The chain couples TRBV5-1 to TRBJ2-5; weak D call: TRBD2 (6 bases). This CDR3 contains 13 residues. V shed 5 bases and J shed 5 bases, with 13 bases lying between them. Germline V gene data show CDR1 as SGHRS and CDR2 as YFSETQ. The CDR3 coding sequence is TGCGCCAGCAGTGAAATTGGAGGGGAGACCCAGTACTTC. It yields the protein CASSEIGGETQYF.

V and J are TRBV7-2 and TRBJ1-5, with 7 bases fitting TRBD1. CDR1 and CDR2 from the germline V gene are SGHTA and FQGNSA. V dropped 5 bases and J dropped 2; count of bases not matched to a gene: 6. The CDR3 is 15 residues long. The CDR3 spells CASSRQGWGNQPQHF. In nucleotides, the CDR3 is TGTGCCAGCAGCCGACAGGGTTGGGGCAATCAGCCCCAGCATTTT.

This clonotype showed up just once. The chain recombines TRBV12-2 with TRBJ2-7. TRBV12-2 is a documented pseudogene. The CDR3 totals 10 residues. The CDR3 DNA is TGTGCAAGTCCCCCCTACGAGCAGTACGTC. It encodes CASPPYEQYV.

This clonotype appeared a few times. The gene calls are TRBV6-6 and TRBJ1-5, with unresolved D. The CDR3 consists of 12 residues. The germline V gene has CDR1 MNHNY and CDR2 SVGAGI (reference sequence). V was cut by 7 bases and J by 4 bases, with 8 bases left in between. The CDR3, as DNA: TGTGCCAGCAACCCCTTTAATCAGCCCCAGCATTTT. Translated: CASNPFNQPQHF.

Comment on this clonotype: This may come from a read error, since a much larger clone is one base off. J is TRBJ2-7 and V is TRBV12-3 or TRBV12-4, with 12 bases matching TRBD1. This CDR3 region has 15 residues. CDR3 in DNA: TGTCCCAGCAGCCCGGGGACAGGGGGCCCCTACGAGCAGTACGTC. Translating it yields CPSSPGTGGPYEQYV.

The table lists this clonotype with many counts. This chain joins TRBV5-1 and TRBJ2-3; 8 positions agree with TRBD2. This CDR3 contains 12 residues. J lost 5 bases, V lost 4 bases, and 0 bases had no gene match. The germline gives CDR1 SGHRS, CDR2 YFSETQ. CDR3 loop: CASSSGGDTQYF. Written as DNA, the CDR3 is TGCGCCAGCAGCAGCGGGGGAGATACGCAGTATTTT.

V usage is TRBV12-3 or TRBV12-4 and J usage is TRBJ1-1, with D hard to call. This CDR3 has 13 residues. V lost 3 bases and J lost 1, with 6 bases in between. For the CDR3, the DNA is TGTGCCAGCAGTTTTAACACGAACACTGAAGCTTTCTTT. This sequence encodes CASSFNTNTEAFF.

This chain uses TRBV12-3 or TRBV12-4 with TRBJ2-2, with D unclear. The CDR3 has 13 amino acids. The germline V and J ends were trimmed by 6 bases and 3 bases, with 8 bases remaining between them. For the CDR3, the DNA is TGTGCCAGCAGGCGAATGGACACCGGGGAGCTGTTTTTT. Its protein product is CASRRMDTGELFF.

This chain uses TRBV9 with TRBJ1-1; TRBD1 is a possible D gene (6 bases). The V end was cut by 0 bases, the J end by 5 bases, with 11 bases between. The CDR3 sequence is 14 residues long. CDR1 is SGDLS and CDR2 is YYNGEE in the germline V gene. The CDR3 region is CASSVEGGPTEAFF. Written as DNA, the CDR3 is TGTGCCAGCAGCGTAGAGGGGGGCCCTACTGAAGCTTTCTTT.

The V and J genes are TRBV6-5 and TRBJ1-4; D is unresolved. Germline V gives CDR1 MNHEY, CDR2 SVGAGI. V lost 6 bases to trimming and J lost 0 bases, with 11 bases between them. The CDR3 is 15 amino acids. CDR3 in amino acids: CASSRSGPTNEKLFF. CDR3 nucleotides: TGTGCCAGCAGCCGCTCCGGGCCAACTAATGAAAAACTGTTTTTT.

The V call is TRBV18, the J call TRBJ2-3, with 8 bases matching TRBD1. CDR3 length equals 15 residues. Germline-derived CDR1 and CDR2 are KGHSH and LQKENI. J lost 5 bases, V lost 3 bases, and 7 bases had no gene match. The CDR3 DNA is TGTGCCAGCTCACCCTGGACAGGGAATGTAGATACGCAGTATTTT. This translates into CASSPWTGNVDTQYF.

This clonotype was observed a handful of times. The rearrangement links TRBV20-1 to TRBJ2-1; possibly TRBD2 for D (6 bases). This CDR3 contains 13 residues. V was clipped by 5 bases and J by 2 bases, with 10 bases between them. Germline V lookup: CDR1 DFQATT, CDR2 SNEGSKA (reference sequence). The CDR3 bases are TGCAGTGCTGCGGGGAAGACCTACAATGAGCAGTTCTTC. It specifies CSAAGKTYNEQFF.

This clonotype has just a few counts. V is TRBV4-3 and J is TRBJ2-7; D tentatively reads TRBD1 or TRBD2 (5 bases each). Trimming took off 0 bases at V and 6 bases at J, with 15 bases between the two ends. CDR1 is LGHNA, CDR2 YSLEER, per germline. The CDR3 loop spans 15 amino acids. The CDR3 sequence: CASSQDRGRGSEQYF. CDR3 nucleotide sequence: TGCGCCAGCAGCCAAGATCGGGGCCGTGGGAGCGAGCAGTACTTC.

The chain is built from TRBV2 and TRBJ1-6; tentatively, D is TRBD1 (5 bases). The CDR3 sequence is 17 residues long. Trimming removed 2 bases from V and 6 bases from J, with 17 bases in between. Looked up from germline, CDR1 is SNHLY and CDR2 is FYNNEI. The CDR3 sequence: CASSERSGWLLNSPLHF. DNA of the CDR3: TGTGCCAGCAGTGAAAGGTCAGGGTGGCTCCTTAATTCACCCCTCCACTTT.

This clonotype has more than one count but fewer than ten. The rearrangement links TRBV4-2 to TRBJ1-1; D gene unclear. This CDR3 is 16 amino acids long. Per germline, CDR1 LGHNA and CDR2 YNFKEQ. V was clipped by 3 bases and J by 3 bases, with 17 bases between them. CDR3 DNA sequence: TGTGCCAGCAGCCAGGAGAGTGGGTTTTCGTACACTGAAGCTTTCTTT. Residues: CASSQESGFSYTEAFF.

V and J are TRBV9 and TRBJ1-2; 7 bases agree with TRBD1. Per germline, CDR1 SGDLS and CDR2 YYNGEE. This CDR3 contains 16 residues. V lost 3 bases and J lost 8; bases outside the gene matches: 16. The CDR3 here is CASSAGTDTTMGGYTF. The CDR3 coding sequence is TGTGCCAGCAGCGCCGGGACAGATACTACTATGGGAGGCTACACCTTC. The whole variable domain, remainder taken from reference TRBV9 and TRBJ1-2, is DSGVTQTPKHLITATGQRVTLRCSPRSGDLSVYWYQQSLDQGLQFLIQYYNGEERAKGNILERFSAQQFPDLHSELNLSSLELGDSALYFCASSAGTDTTMGGYTFGSGTRLTVV.

The chain employs TRBV20-1 and TRBJ2-3, with TRBD2 identical over 15 bases. The CDR3 totals 14 residues. Germline values: CDR1 DFQATT, CDR2 SNEGSKA (reference sequence). The V gene end was trimmed by 5 bases and the J gene end by 4 bases; junction bases not matched to a gene: 1. CDR3 in amino acids: CSAGTSGGPDTQYF. In DNA, the CDR3 is TGCAGTGCTGGGACTAGCGGGGGGCCAGATACGCAGTATTTT.

This clonotype was detected a few times. V usage is TRBV6-5 and J usage is TRBJ1-2; D is unresolved. Germline CDR1 reads MNHEY; CDR2 reads SVGAGI. The ends were cut back, 0 bases at V and 4 bases at J, with 12 bases in the middle. This CDR3 is 15 amino acids long. CDR3 nucleotides: TGTGCCAGCAGTTACTCCGGGGTTCCCGTCTATGGCTACACCTTC. It is translated as CASSYSGVPVYGYTF.

The chain employs TRBV5-1 and TRBJ2-7; D may correspond to TRBD1 or TRBD2 (5 bases each). Germline values: CDR1 SGHRS, CDR2 YFSETQ. The CDR3 has 15 residues. The ends were cut back, 2 bases at V and 0 bases at J, with 12 bases in the middle. The CDR3 loop reads CASSFAGASSYEQYF. CDR3 nucleotides: TGCGCCAGCAGCTTCGCCGGGGCCAGCTCCTACGAGCAGTACTTC.

The CDR3 DNA is TGTGCCAGCAGACAATCCGGGACAGGGACTGGGTATGGCTACACCTTC. Translating gives CASRQSGTGTGYGYTF. The J gene is TRBJ1-2, the V gene TRBV12-3 or TRBV12-4, with 9 bases identical to TRBD1. The CDR3 loop spans 16 amino acids. V gave up 6 bases and J gave up 5 bases; unmatched junction bases: 13.

Ten or more counts support this clonotype. J is TRBJ2-5 and V is TRBV7-2; perhaps TRBD2 as D (6 bases). The germline V gene has CDR1 SGHTA and CDR2 FQGNSA. Deletions cut 5 bases from V and 5 bases from J, with 21 bases between. This CDR3 spans 16 amino acids. CDR3 region: CASSPRLGSLRETQYF. In DNA form, the CDR3 reads TGTGCCAGCAGCCCTCGACTAGGTAGTCTTAGGGAGACCCAGTACTTC.

This clonotype was recorded many times. The J gene is TRBJ2-7, the V gene TRBV20-1; tentative D call: TRBD1 (5 bases). Germline CDR1 and CDR2: DFQATT and SNEGSKA (reference sequence). Trimming took off 3 bases at V and 0 bases at J, with 12 bases between the two ends. The CDR3 runs 14 residues. In nucleotides, the CDR3 is TGCAGTGCTAGTGTCACAGGTGGCTCCTACGAGCAGTACTTC. Its translation is CSASVTGGSYEQYF.

This sequence joins TRBV4-2 and TRBJ1-2; no definite D call. This CDR3 spans 16 amino acids. Per the germline V gene, CDR1 is LGHNA and CDR2 is YNFKEQ. Trimming took 0 bases from V and 0 from J, leaving 11 bases between them. The CDR3 is CASSQELEGSNYGYTF. In nucleotides, the CDR3 is TGTGCCAGCAGCCAAGAGTTAGAGGGTTCTAACTATGGCTACACCTTC.